The clone carrying this TCR beta chain was counted a few times. Its antigen is not identified. This sample was included in a study of neurological immune-mediated disorders. MiXCR was run by TCRdb on the 5' RACE reads, yielding one entry per CDR3 protein. The table records around 30,000 distinct CDR3 sequences, 2% to 3% of them present only once. The germline V gene has CDR1 LGHNA and CDR2 YSLEER. V shed 1 base and J shed 15 bases, with 16 bases lying between them. The CDR3 length is 13 residues. Regarding the study as a whole: One related-CDR3 cluster, identified by phylogenetic grouping, held the repertoires of 18 of 34 multiple sclerosis patients and was a possible signature.

The source of this sequence is a woman aged 50 to 65 with multiple sclerosis. The sample taken for sequencing was PBMCs. The rearrangement uses TRBV4-3 and TRBJ2-1; no clear D. The CDR3 sequence is CASSQVESSLPFF. As DNA, the CDR3 is TGCGCCAGCAGCCAAGTTGAGTCGAGTTTGCCGTTCTTC.